This T cell receptor (beta chain) was identified during a study of blood T cell repertoires in COVID-19 (dated by TCRdb to about 2020). For the study in its entirety: Collaborator samples came from the United States, Italy and Spain and covered acute and convalescent phases of COVID-19. The material from the prospective study consisted of cDNA or gDNA derived from T cells, B-cell-depleted T cells, or PBMCs. The dataset comprised deeply sampled blood TCRbeta repertoires from subjects exposed to, actively infected with, or recovered from COVID-19. The repertoires were made available in a free public database intended to serve as a resource for research on the immune response to SARS-CoV-2. The samples were drawn from the first 160 participants of the ongoing ImmuneRACE study and from under 1,500 subjects provided by 6 global collaborators. A de-identified subject ID, COVID-19 status, age in years and sex were almost always included in the sample metadata. Where HLA class I and class II types were available, the types were taken from metadata supplied by the sample provider, not from assay-based typing. Broad study findings and their caveats: How much clinical and demographic metadata was included differed by source and by participant, and the metadata was provided uncurated.

The immunoSEQ Assay, a bias-controlled multiplex PCR, was used to amplify TCRbeta CDR3 regions from genomic DNA. Concerning the study's data processing: Within the assay, amplification of reference gene primers was used to estimate how many nucleated cells each sample contained. To quantify the absolute abundance of each unique TCRbeta CDR3 rearrangement, sequence reads were collapsed and filtered. For each sample, productive Simpson clonality was calculated by taking the square root of Simpson's diversity index across productive rearrangements. TCRdb retrieved this table from immuneACCESS and kept in-frame rearrangements only. Not all clones are present; in checked studies, unresolved V genes account for under half, and no reason is known for the remainder. That table furnishes V, J and clone size, whereas the DNA furnished D and trimming. This sample is represented by 170,000 or so clones; roughly 83% of them were singletons. Together, the top ten hold roughly 13% of the sample.

Regarding this clone: This clone's antigen is unknown. Within one base of it there is no much larger clone, and no base qualities were kept.

The collaborating institutions used their own protocols to collect whole blood in K2EDTA tubes. For TCRbeta analysis, collaborators shipped samples as frozen whole blood, isolated PBMCs, or DNA extracted from either of those sample types. V was cut back by 6 bases and J by 0 bases, leaving a gap of 16 bases between them. From a lookup of the germline V gene, CDR1 and CDR2 are SGHTA and FQGTGA. Including the terminal cysteine and phenylalanine, the CDR3 comprises 16 residues. Only the CDR3 DNA is retained, 48 bases long and in frame from the first base. The TCR comes from a man younger than 35 with active or convalescent COVID-19. The sequence is built from TRBV7-3 and TRBJ2-3; the D gene is perhaps TRBD2, on 6 matching bases. Source material: peripheral blood. The CDR3 reads as follows: CASRAGRGPSTDTQYF. The DNA sequence is TGTGCCAGCAGGGCCGGGCGGGGCCCTAGCACAGATACGCAGTATTTT.